Following are 26 T cell receptor beta chains from one sample sequenced in a study of T cells after yellow fever vaccination. TCRdb re-derived calls from the 5' RACE reads in MiXCR, one entry per CDR3 protein. This table holds tens of thousands of distinct CDR3 sequences, roughly 7.3% found once. Sequencing was performed on CD8+ T cells sorted from PBMCs, taken around 15 days after the first yellow fever vaccination. The receptors stem from a young man who received the YFV17D yellow fever vaccine.

This clonotype was found many times. The chain combines TRBV28 with TRBJ2-1, with 7 nucleotides matching TRBD1. After removal of 5 bases from V and 10 bases from J, the junction contained 11 bases not matched to a gene. Germline values: CDR1 MDHEN, CDR2 SYDVKM. The CDR3 spans 14 residues. The CDR3 sequence is CASSHRQGVPEQFF. Written as DNA, the CDR3 is TGTGCCAGCAGTCACCGACAGGGAGTTCCGGAGCAGTTCTTC.

This clonotype was seen repeatedly, ten times or more. This chain joins TRBV4-3 and TRBJ1-2; tentatively, D is TRBD1 (6 bases). V was trimmed by 0 bases and J by 4 bases, leaving 15 bases between them. CDR3 length: 16 residues. Germline CDR1 is LGHNA and CDR2 is YSLEER. The CDR3 region has the DNA TGCGCCAGCAGCCAAGATGAAGTAAGGGGGGCCTATGGCTACACCTTC. This sequence encodes CASSQDEVRGAYGYTF.

V gene TRBV10-3 combines with J gene TRBJ2-5; TRBD1 is a possible D gene (5 bases). From germline, CDR1 is ENHRY and CDR2 SYGVKD. Trimming took 6 bases from V and 5 from J, leaving 16 bases between them. The CDR3 is 14 residues long. The CDR3 DNA reads as TGTGCCATCAGACCCGGACACACAAGGGAGACCCAGTACTTC. Encoded protein: CAIRPGHTRETQYF.

With regard to this clonotype: A much larger clone lies one base from this, so it may be a read error. The chain links TRBV7-6 to TRBJ2-3, with D possibly being TRBD1 (6 bases). This CDR3 comprises 11 residues. Germline values: CDR1 SGHVS, CDR2 FNYEAQ. The CDR3 sequence is CPSVQTGRVNF. In DNA form, the CDR3 reads TGTCCCAGCGTCCAGACAGGTCGGGTGAATTTT. The entire variable domain, with the rest obtained from reference TRBV7-6 and TRBJ2-3, is as follows: GAGVSQSPRYKVTKRGQDVALRCDPISGHVSLYWYRQALGQGPEFLTYFNYEAQQDKSGLPNDRFSAERPEGSISTLTIQRTEQRDSAMYRCPSVQTGRVNFGPGTRLTVL.

This clonotype is medium-sized in the sample. The chain recombines TRBV5-1 with TRBJ2-7; possibly TRBD2 for D (5 bases). Trimming pared 4 bases from V and 2 bases from J, leaving 10 bases between. The germline V gene has CDR1 SGHRS and CDR2 YFSETQ. This CDR3 contains 13 residues. The CDR3 spells CASSPAEAYEQYF. The CDR3 DNA follows: TGCGCCAGCAGCCCCGCGGAGGCCTACGAGCAGTACTTC.

This clonotype was detected many times. The chain uses TRBV7-3 and TRBJ2-1, with TRBD1 matching 10 bases. CDR3 length: 15 amino acids. Germline trimming cut 2 bases from V and 7 bases from J; bases unmatched to any gene: 5. Germline V gene sequence: CDR1 SGHTA, CDR2 FQGTGA. CDR3 coding DNA: TGTGCCAGCAGCTTACCGGGACAGGGGAAAAATGAGCAGTTCTTC. Translated, it gives CASSLPGQGKNEQFF. Filled out from reference TRBV7-3 and TRBJ2-1, the complete variable domain reads GAGVSQTPSNKVTEKGKYVELRCDPISGHTALYWYRQSLGQGPEFLIYFQGTGAADDSGLPNDRFFAVRPEGSVSTLKIQRTERGDSAVYLCASSLPGQGKNEQFFGPGTRLTVL.

Many counts were recorded for this clonotype. The chain joins TRBV5-1 to TRBJ2-1, with TRBD1 identical over 8 bases. J was trimmed by 3 bases and V by 4 bases; bases with no gene match: 3. The CDR3 is 14 amino acids. Per the germline V gene, CDR1 is SGHRS and CDR2 is YFSETQ. The CDR3 sequence is CASSPGTGYNEQFF. Written as DNA, the CDR3 is TGCGCCAGCAGCCCCGGGACAGGCTACAATGAGCAGTTCTTC.

This clonotype was counted at least ten times. The CDR3 sequence: CASSSLGVAYGYTF. CDR3 DNA sequence: TGTGCCAGCAGCTCCTTAGGAGTAGCCTATGGCTACACCTTC. The chain carries TRBV7-9 and TRBJ1-2; D gene uncertain. V was shortened by 4 bases and J by 4 bases, with 13 bases between the two germline ends. There are 14 residues in the CDR3. The germline V gene has CDR1 SEHNR and CDR2 FQNEAQ (reference sequence). The entire variable domain, with the rest obtained from reference TRBV7-9 and TRBJ1-2, is as follows: DTGVSQNPRHKITKRGQNVTFRCDPISEHNRLYWYRQTLGQGPEFLTYFQNEAQLEKSRLLSDRFSAERPKGSFSTLEIQRTEQGDSAMYLCASSSLGVAYGYTFGSGTRLTVV.

Concerning this clonotype: Compared with germline, one end of the junction differs, possibly owing to a read error. The V gene is TRBV14, the J gene TRBJ1-1; a weak D match, TRBD1 (5 bases). Per the germline V gene, CDR1 is SGHDN and CDR2 is FVKESK. This CDR3 contains 15 residues. CDR3 residues: CPSSRGGAFNTEAFF. The DNA of the CDR3 is TGTCCCAGCAGCCGGGGAGGGGCTTTCAACACTGAAGCTTTCTTT.

This clonotype was counted at least ten times. The chain is built from TRBV20-1 and TRBJ2-7; D possibly corresponds to TRBD2 (5 bases). The CDR3 length is 14 residues. Trimming shortened V by 5 bases and J by 7 bases, and 21 bases separated the two germline ends. In germline, CDR1 is DFQATT, CDR2 SNEGSKA (reference sequence). For the CDR3, the DNA is TGCAGTGCTTCTAACCTCCGAGGGTTGTTAGAGCAGTACTTC. It specifies CSASNLRGLLEQYF.

This clonotype has ten or more counts. This chain uses TRBV2 with TRBJ2-2, with a possible D match to TRBD1 (5 bases). The CDR3 consists of 14 residues. Germline V gene sequence: CDR1 SNHLY, CDR2 FYNNEI. V was shortened by 3 bases and J by 3 bases, with 8 bases between the two germline ends. The CDR3 spells CASSDRDYTGELFF. As DNA, the CDR3 is TGTGCCAGCAGTGACAGGGATTACACCGGGGAGCTGTTTTTT. Variable domain in full (rest from reference TRBV2 and TRBJ2-2): EPEVTQTPSHQVTQMGQEVILRCVPISNHLYFYWYRQILGQKVEFLVSFYNNEISEKSEIFDDQFSVERPDGSNFTLKIRSTKLEDSAMYFCASSDRDYTGELFFGEGSRLTVL.

This clonotype came up many times. The V and J genes are TRBV5-5 and TRBJ2-5; 10 nucleotides agree with TRBD2. V lost 0 bases, J lost 5 bases, and 4 bases stayed unmatched. The CDR3 is made up of 15 amino acids. Germline V gives CDR1 SGHKS, CDR2 YYEKEE (reference sequence). The CDR3 is CASSLVSGGFETQYF. CDR3 DNA sequence: TGTGCCAGCAGCTTGGTTAGCGGGGGGTTCGAGACCCAGTACTTC.

This clonotype occurred many times. The J gene is TRBJ2-3, the V gene TRBV6-2 or TRBV6-3; TRBD1 matches at 8 bases. Germline CDR1 and CDR2: MNHEY and SVGEGT. CDR3 length equals 15 residues. Trimming took 3 bases from V and 3 from J; bases not matched to a gene: 5. The CDR3 DNA reads TGTGCCAGCAGTTATTGGACAGGGAGAACAGATACGCAGTATTTT. The encoded protein is CASSYWTGRTDTQYF.

This clonotype was counted a few times. The chain uses TRBV5-6 and TRBJ2-6; D not certain. This CDR3 is 16 amino acids long. V was shortened by 0 bases and J by 3 bases, with 10 bases between the two germline ends. Germline V lookup: CDR1 SGHDT, CDR2 YYEEEE. As DNA, the CDR3 is TGTGCCAGCAGCTTGGCCGGAGTGAATGGGGCCAACGTCCTGACTTTC. It translates to CASSLAGVNGANVLTF. Based on the CDR3 plus reference TRBV5-6 and TRBJ2-6, the full variable domain is DAGVTQSPTHLIKTRGQQVTLRCSPKSGHDTVSWYQQALGQGPQFIFQYYEEEERQRGNFPDRFSGHQFPNYSSELNVNALLLGDSALYLCASSLAGVNGANVLTFGAGSRLTVL.

This clonotype came up many times. This chain connects TRBV7-9 to TRBJ1-4; D ambiguous. Germline-derived CDR1 and CDR2 are SEHNR and FQNEAQ (reference sequence). Trimming stripped 1 base from V and 0 bases from J, with 6 bases between. The CDR3 extends over 15 amino acids. The CDR3 DNA sequence: TGTGCCAGCAGCTTAGATTTTGCAACTAATGAAAAACTGTTTTTT. Translation: CASSLDFATNEKLFF.

The CDR3 DNA follows: TGCAGTGCTAGACAGGACCCTGCGTACCAAGAGACCCAGTACTTC. As protein: CSARQDPAYQETQYF. The chain couples TRBV20-1 to TRBJ2-5; D is unclear. V was shortened by 2 bases and J by 0 bases, with 13 bases between the two germline ends. The germline V gene encodes CDR1 DFQATT and CDR2 SNEGSKA (reference sequence). The CDR3 loop spans 15 amino acids.

In its sample, this clonotype was seen many times. The V and J genes are TRBV5-6 and TRBJ2-1; TRBD2 matches at 9 bases. Trimming at V came to 3 bases and at J to 5 bases, leaving 12 bases not matched to a gene. This CDR3 has 17 residues. Germline V CDR1 and CDR2: SGHDT, YYEEEE. As DNA, the CDR3 is TGTGCCAGCAGCTCTAACTTAGCGGGGGACCTCCACAATGAGCAGTTCTTC. Protein: CASSSNLAGDLHNEQFF.

Many counts were recorded for this clonotype. V usage is TRBV7-9 and J usage is TRBJ2-7; D is perhaps TRBD1 (5 bases). The V gene lost 5 bases and the J gene lost 0 bases, with 11 bases spanning the gap. Germline CDR1 reads SEHNR; CDR2 reads FQNEAQ (reference sequence). The CDR3 consists of 14 residues. CDR3 sequence reads: CASSPSDSSYEQYF. The CDR3 region has the DNA TGTGCCAGCAGCCCGAGCGACAGCTCCTACGAGCAGTACTTC.

This clonotype was observed a handful of times. V is TRBV27 and J is TRBJ2-7; 7 bases line up with TRBD2. Germline V CDR1 and CDR2: MNHEY, SMNVEV (reference sequence). The J segment lost 3 bases and the V segment lost 3 bases, leaving 5 bases of the junction unmatched. The CDR3 spans 14 residues. DNA of the CDR3: TGTGCCAGCAGTTTTACGGGGGGAAGCTACGAGCAGTACTTC. Translated: CASSFTGGSYEQYF.

Many counts were recorded for this clonotype. The chain combines TRBV4-1 with TRBJ1-6, with 10 bases identical to TRBD1. V was pared by 6 bases and J by 7 bases, with 12 bases of the junction left unmatched. Per germline, CDR1 MGHRA and CDR2 YSYEKL. The CDR3 has 17 amino acids. This chain's CDR3 is CASSPGQGVALNSPLHF. CDR3 sequence (DNA): TGCGCCAGCAGTCCCGGACAGGGGGTAGCGCTGAATTCACCCCTCCACTTT.

This clonotype was detected only a few times. The chain combines TRBV5-5 with TRBJ1-6; tentative D call: TRBD1 (5 bases). V lost 4 bases and J lost 2, with 7 bases in between. The germline V gene encodes CDR1 SGHKS and CDR2 YYEKEE (reference sequence). This CDR3 has 14 residues. The CDR3 loop is CASSGAPYNSPLHF. In DNA form, the CDR3 reads TGTGCCAGCAGCGGGGCTCCCTATAATTCACCCCTCCACTTT.

This clonotype was observed at least ten times. The chain couples TRBV7-9 to TRBJ2-5; D remains unclear. Trimming left V 3 bases short and J 3 bases short, with 14 bases between. Germline assignment: CDR1 SEHNR and CDR2 FQNEAQ (reference sequence). The CDR3 contains 15 residues. The CDR3 DNA is TGTGCCAGCAGCTTGTATTTGCGGTCGAAAGAGACCCAGTACTTC. It is translated as CASSLYLRSKETQYF.

There are many counts of this clonotype. The chain links TRBV5-1 to TRBJ2-4; the match to TRBD2 covers 7 bases. Germline lookup yields CDR1 SGHRS and CDR2 YFSETQ. The trim removed 1 base at V and 0 bases at J, leaving 7 bases unmatched. CDR3 size: 17 residues. The CDR3 region is CASSLTSELLAKNIQYF. The CDR3 DNA reads TGCGCCAGCAGCTTGACTAGCGAGCTCCTAGCCAAAAACATTCAGTACTTC. Full variable domain (outside the CDR3, taken from reference TRBV5-1 and TRBJ2-4): KAGVTQTPRYLIKTRGQQVTLSCSPISGHRSVSWYQQTPGQGLQFLFEYFSETQRNKGNFPGRFSGRQFSNSRSEMNVSTLELGDSALYLCASSLTSELLAKNIQYFGAGTRLSVL.

This clonotype was counted at least ten times. The chain combines TRBV4-3 with TRBJ1-2; 7 nucleotides match TRBD1. The CDR3 covers 17 residues. Looked up from germline, CDR1 is LGHNA and CDR2 is YSLEER. J lost 8 bases, V lost 0 bases, and 15 bases had no gene match. Here the CDR3 DNA reads TGCGCCAGCAGCCAAGAGGGTTGGAAGGGGGCCCGAGGAGGCTACACCTTC. Its protein is CASSQEGWKGARGGYTF.

This clonotype has ten or more counts. The chain employs TRBV27 and TRBJ2-5, with 8 positions matching TRBD1. This CDR3 spans 14 amino acids. The V gene's germline CDR1 is MNHEY and CDR2 SMNVEV (reference sequence). J was trimmed by 1 base and V by 6 bases; bases with no gene match: 4. The CDR3 reads CASSHGQGQETQYF. CDR3 DNA sequence: TGTGCCAGCAGCCACGGACAGGGCCAAGAGACCCAGTACTTC.

This clonotype was detected ten times or more. This chain uses TRBV11-2 with TRBJ2-5; 9 bases line up with TRBD1. The V and J ends lost 6 bases and 5 bases, in that order; junction bases with no gene match: 4. Germline values: CDR1 SGHAT, CDR2 FQNNGV. The CDR3 contains 13 residues. CDR3 nucleotides: TGTGCCAGCAGACCACAGGGGGCCGAGACCCAGTACTTC. Translating gives CASRPQGAETQYF.